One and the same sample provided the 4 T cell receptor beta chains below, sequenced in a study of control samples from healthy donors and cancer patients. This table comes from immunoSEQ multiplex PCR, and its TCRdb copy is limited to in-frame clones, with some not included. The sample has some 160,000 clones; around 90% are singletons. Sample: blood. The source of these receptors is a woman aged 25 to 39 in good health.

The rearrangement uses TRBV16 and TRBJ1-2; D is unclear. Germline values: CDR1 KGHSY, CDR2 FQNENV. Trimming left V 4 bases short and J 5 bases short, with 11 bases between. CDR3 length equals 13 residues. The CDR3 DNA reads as TGTGCCAGCAGCCTAGAACAAACTTATGGCTACACCTTC. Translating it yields CASSLEQTYGYTF.

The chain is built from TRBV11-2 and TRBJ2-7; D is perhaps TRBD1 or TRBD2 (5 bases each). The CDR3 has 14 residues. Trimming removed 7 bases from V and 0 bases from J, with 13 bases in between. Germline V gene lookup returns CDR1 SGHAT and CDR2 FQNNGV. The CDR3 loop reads CASTPTGLSYEQYF. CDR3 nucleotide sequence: TGTGCCAGCACCCCTACGGGGCTCTCCTACGAGCAGTACTTC.

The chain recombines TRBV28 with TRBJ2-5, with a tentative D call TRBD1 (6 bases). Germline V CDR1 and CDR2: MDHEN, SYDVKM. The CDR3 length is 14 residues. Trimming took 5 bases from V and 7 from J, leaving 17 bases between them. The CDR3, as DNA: TGTGCCAGCAGTATACAGGGATGGGGTGGGACCCAGTACTTC. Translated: CASSIQGWGGTQYF.

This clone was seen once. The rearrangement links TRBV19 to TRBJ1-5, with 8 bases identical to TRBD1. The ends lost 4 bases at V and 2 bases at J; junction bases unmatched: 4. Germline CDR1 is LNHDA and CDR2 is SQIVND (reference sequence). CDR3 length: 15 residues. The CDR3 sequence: CASSRQGRGNQPQHF. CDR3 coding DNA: TGTGCCAGTAGTAGACAGGGGAGGGGCAATCAGCCCCAGCATTTT.